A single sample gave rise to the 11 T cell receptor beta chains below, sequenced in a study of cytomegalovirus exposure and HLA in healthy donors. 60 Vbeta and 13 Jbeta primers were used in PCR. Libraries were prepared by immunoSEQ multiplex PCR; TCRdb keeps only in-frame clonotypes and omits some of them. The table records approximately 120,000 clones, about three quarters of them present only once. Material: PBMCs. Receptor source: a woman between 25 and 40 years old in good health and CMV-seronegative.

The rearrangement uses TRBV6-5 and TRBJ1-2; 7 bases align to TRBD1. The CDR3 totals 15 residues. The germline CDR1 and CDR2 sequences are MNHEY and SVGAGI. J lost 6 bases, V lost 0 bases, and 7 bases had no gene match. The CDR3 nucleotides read TGTGCCAGCAGTTACTCGACCAGGGGGGCTAATGGCTACACCTTC. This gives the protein CASSYSTRGANGYTF.

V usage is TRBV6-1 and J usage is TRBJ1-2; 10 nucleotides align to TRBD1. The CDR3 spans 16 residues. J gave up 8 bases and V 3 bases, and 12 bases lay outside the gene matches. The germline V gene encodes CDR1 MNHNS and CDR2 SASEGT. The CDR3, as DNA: TGTGCCAGCAGTGATAGACAGGGGGCGGTTTCTGGCGGCTACACCTTC. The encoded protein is CASSDRQGAVSGGYTF.

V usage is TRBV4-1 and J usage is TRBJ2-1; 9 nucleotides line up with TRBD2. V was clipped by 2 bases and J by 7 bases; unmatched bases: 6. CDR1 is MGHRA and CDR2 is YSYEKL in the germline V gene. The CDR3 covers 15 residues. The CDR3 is CASSQPLAGRNEQFF. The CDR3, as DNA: TGCGCCAGCAGCCAACCCCTAGCGGGACGGAATGAGCAGTTCTTC.

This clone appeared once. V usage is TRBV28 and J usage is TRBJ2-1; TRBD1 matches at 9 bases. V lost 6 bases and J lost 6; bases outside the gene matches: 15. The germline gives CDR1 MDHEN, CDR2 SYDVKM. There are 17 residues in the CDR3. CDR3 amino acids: CASSAIQGASSGNEQFF. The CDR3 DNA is TGTGCCAGCAGCGCTATACAGGGGGCAAGTTCTGGCAATGAGCAGTTCTTC.

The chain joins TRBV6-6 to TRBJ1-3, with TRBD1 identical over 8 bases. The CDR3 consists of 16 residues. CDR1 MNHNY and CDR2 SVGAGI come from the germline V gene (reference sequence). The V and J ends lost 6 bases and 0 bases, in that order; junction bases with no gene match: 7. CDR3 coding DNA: TGTGCCAGCAGGCGGACAGGGATAGGCTCTGGAAACACCATATATTTT. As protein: CASRRTGIGSGNTIYF.

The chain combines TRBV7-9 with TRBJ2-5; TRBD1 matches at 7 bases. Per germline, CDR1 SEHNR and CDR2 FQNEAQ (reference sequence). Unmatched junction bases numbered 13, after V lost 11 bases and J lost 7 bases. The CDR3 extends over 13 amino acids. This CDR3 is CALQGDNGATQYF. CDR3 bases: TGTGCCCTCCAGGGGGATAACGGGGCGACCCAGTACTTC.

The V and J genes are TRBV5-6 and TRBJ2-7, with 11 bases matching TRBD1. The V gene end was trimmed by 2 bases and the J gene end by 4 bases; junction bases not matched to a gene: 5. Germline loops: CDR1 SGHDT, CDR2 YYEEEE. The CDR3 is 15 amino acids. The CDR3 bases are TGTGCCAGCAGCTTATCGGGACAGGGGGGTTACGAGCAGTACTTC. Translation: CASSLSGQGGYEQYF.

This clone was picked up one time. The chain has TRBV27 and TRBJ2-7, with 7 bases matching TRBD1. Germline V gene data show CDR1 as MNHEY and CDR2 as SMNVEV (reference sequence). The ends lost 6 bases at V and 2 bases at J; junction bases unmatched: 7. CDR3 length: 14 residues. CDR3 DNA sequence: TGTGCCAGCAGCCGGACAGGTCTCCCCTACGAGCAGTACTTC. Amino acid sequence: CASSRTGLPYEQYF.

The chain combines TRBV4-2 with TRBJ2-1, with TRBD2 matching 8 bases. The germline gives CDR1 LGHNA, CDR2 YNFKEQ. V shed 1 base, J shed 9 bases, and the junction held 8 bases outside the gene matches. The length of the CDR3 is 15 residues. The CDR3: CASSQVEAGVREQFF. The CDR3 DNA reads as TGTGCCAGCAGCCAAGTCGAAGCGGGAGTACGTGAGCAGTTCTTC.

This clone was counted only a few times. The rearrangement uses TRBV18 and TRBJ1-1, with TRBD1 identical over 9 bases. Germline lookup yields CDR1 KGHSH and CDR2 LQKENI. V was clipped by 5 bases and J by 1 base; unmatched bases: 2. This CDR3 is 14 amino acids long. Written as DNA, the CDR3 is TGTGCCAGCTCAGCGGGACAGGGGAACACTGAAGCTTTCTTT. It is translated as CASSAGQGNTEAFF.

The CDR3 nucleotides read TGTGCCAGCAGCGATCAACCGGGACTAGCGGACAGCGAGCAGTACTTC. Translating it yields CASSDQPGLADSEQYF. The V and J genes are TRBV5-4 and TRBJ2-7; the match to TRBD2 covers 11 bases. Germline CDR1 is SGHNT and CDR2 is YYREEE (reference sequence). After removal of 4 bases from V and 6 bases from J, the junction contained 12 bases not matched to a gene. The CDR3 length is 16 residues.